These 15 T cell receptor beta chains came from one sample sequenced in a study of OX40 agonist ivuxolimab in advanced cancers. Repertoires were generated with immunoSEQ multiplex PCR, while TCRdb's copy carries only in-frame clones and drops some. The data contain about 110,000 clones, 75% to 95% of them singletons. The sample in question was CD4+ or CD8+ T cells sorted from blood, obtained in a trial of the OX40 agonist ivuxolimab. These receptors were obtained from an adult with an advanced solid tumor such as melanoma, head and neck, liver or kidney cancer.

This chain uses TRBV18 with TRBJ2-3; 7 positions match TRBD1. The CDR3 spans 15 residues. The V gene end was trimmed by 6 bases and the J gene end by 1 base; junction bases not matched to a gene: 7. CDR1 and CDR2 (germline): KGHSH, LQKENI. CDR3 sequence (DNA): TGTGCCAGCTCCCGGGCACAGGGGCGCACAGATACGCAGTATTTT. This sequence encodes CASSRAQGRTDTQYF. Complete variable domain (other parts from reference TRBV18 and TRBJ2-3): NAGVMQNPRHLVRRRGQEARLRCSPMKGHSHVYWYRQLPEEGLKFMVYLQKENIIDESGMPKERFSAEFPKEGPSILRIQQVVRGDSAAYFCASSRAQGRTDTQYFGPGTRLTVL.

This chain joins TRBV7-2 and TRBJ1-3; D is ambiguous. The CDR3 is 16 residues long. Germline CDR1 reads SGHTA; CDR2 reads FQGNSA. The V end was cut by 0 bases, the J end by 0 bases, with 9 bases between. The CDR3 DNA is TGTGCCAGCAGCTTAGCCGAGGCTTACTCTGGAAACACCATATATTTT. Its protein is CASSLAEAYSGNTIYF.

The chain uses TRBV28 and TRBJ1-4; no firm D call. The ends were cut back, 8 bases at V and 7 bases at J, with 11 bases in the middle. The CDR3 is made up of 12 amino acids. Germline V gives CDR1 MDHEN, CDR2 SYDVKM. This CDR3 reads CASQEGGEKLFF. As DNA, the CDR3 is TGTGCCAGCCAGGAGGGAGGTGAAAAACTGTTTTTT.

This chain joins TRBV7-9 and TRBJ2-7, with no clear D. The V gene's germline CDR1 is SEHNR and CDR2 FQNEAQ (reference sequence). This CDR3 is 13 amino acids long. Trimming stripped 5 bases from V and 2 bases from J, with 10 bases between. The CDR3: CASSPDVPYEQYF. In DNA form, the CDR3 reads TGTGCCAGCAGCCCGGACGTCCCCTACGAGCAGTACTTC.

This chain links TRBV6-5 with TRBJ2-3; possibly TRBD1 for D (5 bases). Between the trimmed V and J ends, which lost 6 bases and 1 base, there was a span of 14 bases. CDR1 MNHEY and CDR2 SVGAGI come from the germline V gene. CDR3 length: 15 amino acids. The CDR3 nucleotides read TGTGCCAGCAGACCCCCCAAAGGGGGCACAGATACGCAGTATTTT. Protein: CASRPPKGGTDTQYF.

V is TRBV7-2 and J is TRBJ1-2; 7 bases fit TRBD1. Germline CDR1 is SGHTA and CDR2 is FQGNSA. The CDR3 length is 14 residues. After removal of 1 base from V and 3 bases from J, the junction contained 2 bases not matched to a gene. Here the CDR3 DNA reads TGTGCCAGCAGCTTAGTAGGGGGCGACTATGGCTACACCTTC. It encodes CASSLVGGDYGYTF.

The CDR3 here is CASSVGRNRHYGYTF. CDR3 coding DNA: TGTGCCAGCAGCGTAGGACGCAACAGACACTATGGCTACACCTTC. The V gene is TRBV9, the J gene TRBJ1-2; no reliable D call. V gave up 0 bases and J gave up 3 bases, with 12 bases separating them. The CDR3 length is 15 residues. Germline loops: CDR1 SGDLS, CDR2 YYNGEE.

The V gene is TRBV11-3, the J gene TRBJ1-1, with 7 bases lining up with TRBD1. The CDR3 extends over 13 amino acids. The germline gives CDR1 SGHNT, CDR2 YENEEA. The junction had 0 bases not matched to a gene; V was cut back by 4 bases and J by 1 base. The CDR3 is CASSWTGNTEAFF. CDR3 bases: TGTGCCAGCAGCTGGACAGGGAACACTGAAGCTTTCTTT.

The DNA for the CDR3 is TGCGCCAGCAGCCCGGGACAGGGGGCTTACGAGCAGTACTTC. Amino acid sequence: CASSPGQGAYEQYF. The chain uses TRBV5-1 and TRBJ2-7, with TRBD1 matching 12 bases. The CDR3 runs 14 residues. Germline trimming cut 4 bases from V and 4 bases from J; bases unmatched to any gene: 3. Germline assignment: CDR1 SGHRS and CDR2 YFSETQ.

V and J are TRBV7-2 and TRBJ2-7, with 7 bases aligning to TRBD1. CDR1 is SGHTA and CDR2 is FQGNSA in the germline V gene. The CDR3 runs 14 residues. Losses at the gene ends were 5 bases for V and 0 bases for J; bases not matched to a gene: 4. The DNA for the CDR3 is TGTGCCAGCAGCGGACAGGAACTCTCCTACGAGCAGTACTTC. Translating it yields CASSGQELSYEQYF.

The chain joins TRBV21-1 to TRBJ1-1; TRBD1 reflects the table's D call only, with no check against the DNA. TRBV21-1 is assigned pseudogene status. The CDR3 is made up of 13 amino acids. The CDR3 coding sequence is TGTGCCAGCAGCCAGGGGGCATGTACTGAAGCTTTCTTT. This translates into CASSQGACTEAFF.

The V call is TRBV19, the J call TRBJ2-2; the D gene is possibly TRBD2 (6 bases). The V gene lost 5 bases and the J gene lost 5 bases, with 15 bases spanning the gap. Germline-derived CDR1 and CDR2 are LNHDA and SQIVND (reference sequence). The CDR3 totals 15 residues. The DNA of the CDR3 is TGTGCCAGTAGTCCCGTGGGGGGAGGAACCGGGGAGCTGTTTTTT. Translating gives CASSPVGGGTGELFF.

The chain recombines TRBV5-5 with TRBJ2-7; D unresolved. The CDR3 runs 11 residues. Trimming removed 4 bases from V and 4 bases from J, with 6 bases in between. In germline, CDR1 is SGHKS, CDR2 YYEKEE (reference sequence). CDR3 DNA sequence: TGTGCCAGCAGCCCCGGGTACGAGCAGTACTTC. It specifies CASSPGYEQYF.

The chain joins TRBV20-1 to TRBJ1-1; D remains ambiguous. Germline V lookup: CDR1 DFQATT, CDR2 SNEGSKA (reference sequence). Trimming took off 6 bases at V and 3 bases at J, with 8 bases between the two ends. The CDR3 length is 11 residues. CDR3 bases: TGCAGTGCCGGGGAGTACACTGAAGCTTTCTTT. Translating it yields CSAGEYTEAFF.

This sequence joins TRBV30 and TRBJ1-5; a possible D gene is TRBD1 (5 bases). The CDR3 length is 15 residues. The germline V and J ends were trimmed by 2 bases and 11 bases, with 22 bases remaining between them. In germline, CDR1 is GTSNPN, CDR2 SVGIG (reference sequence). Here the CDR3 DNA reads TGTGCCTGGAGTCCAGGGAGTGGCACATGGTCGGCCCAGCATTTT. Its protein product is CAWSPGSGTWSAQHF.